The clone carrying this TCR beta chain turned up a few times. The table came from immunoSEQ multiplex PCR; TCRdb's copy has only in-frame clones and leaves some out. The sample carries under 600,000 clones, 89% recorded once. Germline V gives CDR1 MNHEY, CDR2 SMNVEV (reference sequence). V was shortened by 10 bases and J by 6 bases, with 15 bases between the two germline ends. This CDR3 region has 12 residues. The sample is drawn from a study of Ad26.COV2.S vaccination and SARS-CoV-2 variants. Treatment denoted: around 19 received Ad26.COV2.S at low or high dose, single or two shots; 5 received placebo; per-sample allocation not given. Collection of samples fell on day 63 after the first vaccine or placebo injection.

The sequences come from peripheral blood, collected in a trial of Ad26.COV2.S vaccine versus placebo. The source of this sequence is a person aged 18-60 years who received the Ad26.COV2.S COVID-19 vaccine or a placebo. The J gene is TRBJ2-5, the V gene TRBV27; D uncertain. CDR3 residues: CATGRAEKTQYF. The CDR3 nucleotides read TGTGCCACCGGAAGGGCCGAGAAGACCCAGTACTTC.